The 27 T cell receptor beta chains below all came from one sample that was sequenced in a study of beta chain features in type 1 diabetes. Investigators reverse transcribed all isolated RNA, so they sequenced expressed TCRB transcripts. Sequenced by immunoSEQ multiplex PCR; TCRdb stores in-frame clones only, minus some. The data hold 970,000 or so clones, with about a sixth observed a single time. The specimen was naive CD4+ T cells from blood. The receptors originated from a woman in her late teens or twenties in good health.

This clone was seen a few times. V gene TRBV28 combines with J gene TRBJ2-5; D ambiguous. Germline CDR1 reads MDHEN; CDR2 reads SYDVKM. The CDR3 is 13 amino acids. V lost 1 base and J 1 base, leaving 4 bases between the germline ends. The CDR3 spells CASSLSVQETQYF. CDR3 sequence (DNA): TGTGCCAGCAGTTTATCGGTCCAAGAGACCCAGTACTTC. The variable domain in full, with the rest retrieved from reference TRBV28 and TRBJ2-5, is DVKVTQSSRYLVKRTGEKVFLECVQDMDHENMFWYRQDPGLGLRLIYFSYDVKMKEKGDIPEGYSVSREKKERFSLILESASTNQTSMYLCASSLSVQETQYFGPGTRLLVL.

This clone was recorded a few times. This chain uses TRBV7-2 with TRBJ2-7; tentatively, D is TRBD2 (5 bases). The CDR3 is made up of 14 amino acids. The germline CDR1 and CDR2 sequences are SGHTA and FQGNSA. V lost 3 bases, J lost 0 bases, and 9 bases lay in between. CDR3 loop: CASSLGGYSYEQYF. The CDR3 DNA is TGTGCCAGCAGCTTGGGCGGGTACTCCTACGAGCAGTACTTC.

The CDR3 reads CASSLDRGSPYEQYF. CDR3 nucleotides: TGTGCCAGCAGCTTAGATCGCGGTTCCCCCTACGAGCAGTACTTC. The chain recombines TRBV11-2 with TRBJ2-7; D is ambiguous. Germline V gives CDR1 SGHAT, CDR2 FQNNGV. V lost 0 bases to trimming and J lost 2 bases, with 11 bases between them. This CDR3 is 15 amino acids long.

The chain carries TRBV1 and TRBJ2-7; the D call in the table, TRBD1, was not verified against the DNA. TRBV1 corresponds to a pseudogene. CDR3 length equals 17 residues. This chain's CDR3 is CTSSQNHPGTHPYEQYF. CDR3 nucleotides: TGCACCAGCAGCCAAAATCACCCCGGGACACACCCCTACGAGCAGTACTTC.

This clone turned up a few times. The chain uses TRBV11-1 and TRBJ2-7, with 9 positions matching TRBD1. Germline V lookup: CDR1 SGHAT, CDR2 FQDESV (reference sequence). The CDR3 covers 14 residues. The V gene end was trimmed by 5 bases and the J gene end by 2 bases; junction bases not matched to a gene: 4. The CDR3 coding sequence is TGTGCCAGCAGCCACAGGACAGGGGCCTACGAGCAGTACTTC. It yields the protein CASSHRTGAYEQYF.

Concerning this clone: The same CDR3 arises from other DNA sequences in this sample as well. The rearrangement uses TRBV5-1 and TRBJ2-7; D call uncertain. Between the trimmed V and J ends, which lost 1 base and 7 bases, there was a span of 6 bases. From germline, CDR1 is SGHRS and CDR2 YFSETQ. This CDR3 has 11 residues. In DNA, the CDR3 is TGCGCCAGCAGCTTGTCCGGGGAGCAGTACTTC. Encoded protein: CASSLSGEQYF.

The chain uses TRBV10-3 and TRBJ1-2; TRBD1 aligns across 8 bases. Losses at the gene ends were 6 bases for V and 4 bases for J; bases not matched to a gene: 7. CDR1 is ENHRY and CDR2 is SYGVKD in the germline V gene. The CDR3 covers 14 residues. The CDR3: CAIRVPGGPYGYTF. The CDR3 DNA is TGTGCCATCAGGGTACCAGGGGGCCCCTATGGCTACACCTTC.

This clone was seen a few times. This sequence joins TRBV6-1 and TRBJ1-1, with D hard to call. This CDR3 comprises 15 residues. The germline gives CDR1 MNHNS, CDR2 SASEGT. V dropped 1 base and J dropped 4 bases, with 13 bases sitting between them. The chain's CDR3 is CASSEGPGIVTEAFF. Written as DNA, the CDR3 is TGTGCCAGCAGTGAAGGTCCTGGGATTGTCACTGAAGCTTTCTTT.

This clone appeared a few times. This chain links TRBV19 with TRBJ2-5; D is unresolved. The CDR3 is 13 amino acids. Germline assignment: CDR1 LNHDA and CDR2 SQIVND (reference sequence). V was trimmed by 8 bases and J by 2 bases, leaving 12 bases between them. This CDR3 reads CASATPQQETQYF. The CDR3 DNA reads as TGTGCCAGTGCCACTCCCCAGCAAGAGACCCAGTACTTC.

V is TRBV12-2 and J is TRBJ1-5. TRBV12-2 represents a pseudogene. The CDR3 is 15 amino acids. The DNA of the CDR3 is TGTGCAAGTCGGCAAAGCAAAGACAGCAATCAGCCCCAGCATTTT. Translated: CASRQSKDSNQPQHF.

The genes are TRBV5-4 and TRBJ2-3; the D gene is possibly TRBD1 (6 bases). CDR3 length: 17 amino acids. Germline CDR1 SGHNT, CDR2 YYREEE (reference sequence). V lost 1 base and J 0 bases, leaving 15 bases between the germline ends. CDR3 coding DNA: TGTGCCAGCAGCTTGCTCGTACAGGGTGTGAGCACAGATACGCAGTATTTT. Translating gives CASSLLVQGVSTDTQYF.

This clone occurred a few times. The rearrangement uses TRBV23-1 and TRBJ2-5, with D unclear. TRBV23-1 is labeled an ORF, and its function is uncertain. V was shortened by 4 bases and J by 1 base, with 13 bases between the two germline ends. The CDR3 consists of 15 residues. For the CDR3, the DNA is TGCGCCAGCAGTCTTCCCTTGCAGATCCAAGAGACCCAGTACTTC. This translates into CASSLPLQIQETQYF.

The table lists this clone with a few counts. The chain uses TRBV9 and TRBJ1-3; D remains ambiguous. The ends were cut back, 3 bases at V and 0 bases at J, with 13 bases in the middle. The germline V gene encodes CDR1 SGDLS and CDR2 YYNGEE. This CDR3 spans 16 amino acids. The CDR3 region has the DNA TGTGCCAGCAGCGCCTACGGACTGGACTCTGGAAACACCATATATTTT. This gives the protein CASSAYGLDSGNTIYF.

The rearrangement uses TRBV2 and TRBJ2-5, with 11 positions matching TRBD2. The V and J ends lost 8 bases and 4 bases, in that order; junction bases with no gene match: 3. This CDR3 spans 13 amino acids. Germline CDR1 is SNHLY and CDR2 is FYNNEI. The CDR3 region is CASCGTSGETQYF. CDR3 DNA: TGTGCCAGCTGCGGGACTAGCGGAGAGACCCAGTACTTC.

The rearrangement uses TRBV4-3 and TRBJ2-7, with TRBD2 identical over 13 bases. The CDR3 runs to 18 residues. Germline loops: CDR1 LGHNA, CDR2 YSLEER. The ends lost 1 base at V and 3 bases at J; junction bases unmatched: 9. CDR3 DNA: TGCGCCAGCAGCCAAGTGGGGGGACTAGCGGGGAATCACTACGAGCAGTACTTC. Translation gives CASSQVGGLAGNHYEQYF.

There are a few counts of this clone. J is TRBJ2-1 and V is TRBV2, with D tentatively TRBD1 (5 bases). CDR1 and CDR2 from the germline V gene are SNHLY and FYNNEI. The V end lost 9 bases, the J end lost 5 bases, and 23 bases lay between the germline ends. The CDR3 sequence is 16 residues long. CDR3 in amino acids: CARNRQLRLYDNEQFF. CDR3 nucleotide sequence: TGTGCCAGGAATCGACAGCTCCGATTATACGACAATGAGCAGTTCTTC.

This clone was recorded a few times. The genes are TRBV5-1 and TRBJ2-7; the D is unclear. This CDR3 contains 13 residues. The germline gives CDR1 SGHRS, CDR2 YFSETQ. Trimming took 4 bases from V and 5 from J, leaving 13 bases between them. CDR3 sequence (DNA): TGCGCCAGCAGCCAAGACAATCAAGACGAGCAGTACTTC. This codes for CASSQDNQDEQYF.

The table lists this clone with a few counts. This sequence joins TRBV27 and TRBJ1-2; a weak D match, TRBD1 (5 bases). This CDR3 is built from 13 residues. Looked up from germline, CDR1 is MNHEY and CDR2 is SMNVEV (reference sequence). V lost 5 bases and J lost 8, with 15 bases in between. The CDR3 spells CASSPRHPGGYTF. CDR3 nucleotides: TGTGCCAGCAGTCCCCGACACCCAGGGGGCTACACCTTC.

The chain couples TRBV28 to TRBJ2-7, with D perhaps matching TRBD1 (5 bases). V gave up 6 bases and J gave up 3 bases, with 15 bases separating them. This CDR3 is 14 amino acids long. The V gene's germline CDR1 is MDHEN and CDR2 SYDVKM. Written as DNA, the CDR3 is TGTGCCAGCAGATCAGGGAAAAGGGTCTACGAGCAGTACTTC. Its translation is CASRSGKRVYEQYF.

This clone was counted a few times. The V and J genes are TRBV5-1 and TRBJ2-5, with D unclear. Germline V gives CDR1 SGHRS, CDR2 YFSETQ. V lost 5 bases, J lost 2 bases, and 7 bases lay in between. This CDR3 is 12 amino acids long. The CDR3: CASRAEQETQYF. CDR3 in DNA: TGCGCCAGCAGAGCAGAGCAAGAGACCCAGTACTTC.

The V call is TRBV15, the J call TRBJ2-5, with 9 positions matching TRBD1. The J call may be mistaken, given a closer DNA end match to TRBJ2-7. The germline gives CDR1 LNHNV, CDR2 YYDKDF (reference sequence). The CDR3 totals 15 residues. In nucleotides, the CDR3 is TGTGCCACCAGCAGAGAAGGGACAGGGTCCTACGAGCAGTACTTC. It translates to CATSREGTGSYEQYF.

The gene calls are TRBV4-2 and TRBJ2-1; 9 bases align to TRBD1. This CDR3 has 16 amino acids. Per the germline V gene, CDR1 is LGHNA and CDR2 is YNFKEQ. The junction had 9 bases not matched to a gene; V was cut back by 2 bases and J by 7 bases. The CDR3 sequence: CASSQHPGTGSNEQFF. CDR3 in DNA: TGTGCCAGCAGCCAACATCCCGGGACAGGGTCTAATGAGCAGTTCTTC.

This clone came up a few times. The rearrangement links TRBV28 to TRBJ1-2; tentatively, D is TRBD1 (5 bases). Germline-derived CDR1 and CDR2 are MDHEN and SYDVKM. V lost 8 bases and J lost 6, with 10 bases in between. The CDR3 is 11 amino acids. CDR3 region: CASGPGDGYTF. The CDR3 DNA sequence: TGTGCCAGCGGGCCGGGGGATGGCTACACCTTC.

This clone has only a few counts. V is TRBV27 and J is TRBJ2-1; D gene uncertain. CDR3 length: 14 amino acids. CDR1 and CDR2 (germline): MNHEY, SMNVEV (reference sequence). V gave up 3 bases and J gave up 0 bases, with 6 bases separating them. Written as DNA, the CDR3 is TGTGCCAGCAGTTTCCGGAGCTCCTACAATGAGCAGTTCTTC. Translation: CASSFRSSYNEQFF.

This clone was observed at least ten times. The CDR3 is CAISPQSYEQYF. CDR3 DNA: TGTGCCATCAGTCCACAGTCCTACGAGCAGTACTTC. The gene calls are TRBV10-3 and TRBJ2-7; D is uncertain. Germline CDR1 ENHRY, CDR2 SYGVKD. V lost 5 bases and J lost 1, with 6 bases in between. The CDR3 extends over 12 amino acids.

This clone turned up a few times. The V and J genes are TRBV19 and TRBJ1-4; no firm D call. The CDR3 is 15 amino acids. Germline CDR1 and CDR2: LNHDA and SQIVND (reference sequence). The germline V and J ends were trimmed by 5 bases and 5 bases, with 15 bases remaining between them. CDR3 nucleotides: TGTGCCAGTAGTTCCTTCGCCGACGGGAATGAAAAACTGTTTTTT. This translates into CASSSFADGNEKLFF.

The rearrangement uses TRBV27 and TRBJ2-3; tentatively, D is TRBD1 (6 bases). The CDR3 runs 15 residues. Trimming stripped 7 bases from V and 1 base from J, with 15 bases between. From germline, CDR1 is MNHEY and CDR2 SMNVEV (reference sequence). The CDR3 loop is CASTRRGFGTDTQYF. The CDR3 DNA reads TGTGCCAGCACCCGAAGGGGGTTCGGCACAGATACGCAGTATTTT.